The 10 T cell receptor beta chains in this list originate from one sample, sequenced in a study of T-cell reconstitution after alpha-beta-depleted transplantation in children. It was with unique molecular identifiers that the TCRbeta library was prepared. TCRdb used MiXCR to reprocess the PCR reads, holding one entry per CDR3 protein. The sample yields roughly 70,000 distinct CDR3 sequences, roughly 4.9% seen once. This specimen consisted of PBMCs, mostly from graft donor cells, obtained 180 days after TCRalphabeta/CD19-depleted stem cell transplant. The origin of the receptors is a boy under three years old who had a stem cell transplant for acute myeloid leukemia, so the T cells may come from the graft donor.

This clonotype was counted at least ten times. The chain recombines TRBV2 with TRBJ2-5; D could derive from TRBD1 or TRBD2 (5 bases each). Germline V gene data show CDR1 as SNHLY and CDR2 as FYNNEI. This CDR3 comprises 13 residues. Trimming shortened V by 6 bases and J by 5 bases, and 13 bases separated the two germline ends. For the CDR3, the DNA is TGTGCCAGCAGAGCGACGGGGACGGAGACCCAGTACTTC. It codes for CASRATGTETQYF.

At least ten counts were recorded for this clonotype. The J gene is TRBJ1-5, the V gene TRBV5-1; TRBD1 might be the D (6 bases). The V gene lost 4 bases and the J gene lost 7 bases, with 15 bases spanning the gap. The CDR3 runs 14 residues. Germline V lookup: CDR1 SGHRS, CDR2 YFSETQ. The CDR3 nucleotides read TGCGCCAGCAGCCCTCACAGGGCCCAACAGCCCCAGCATTTT. Amino acid sequence: CASSPHRAQQPQHF.

In its sample, this clonotype was seen many times. The V and J genes are TRBV29-1 and TRBJ2-1, with TRBD2 matching 9 bases. Per the germline V gene, CDR1 is SQVTM and CDR2 is ANQGSEA. V shed 7 bases and J 6 bases; nucleotides not matched to a gene: 25. The CDR3 is made up of 19 amino acids. CDR3 protein: CSDHLKKMVVGGGANEQFF. The CDR3 nucleotides read TGCAGCGACCATCTTAAAAAAATGGTGGTCGGCGGGGGGGCCAATGAGCAGTTCTTC.

This clonotype was detected many times. This chain joins TRBV5-1 and TRBJ2-4, with TRBD2 as a possible D gene (6 bases). The CDR3 loop spans 16 amino acids. Trimming stripped 0 bases from V and 9 bases from J, with 19 bases between. Per germline, CDR1 SGHRS and CDR2 YFSETQ. The CDR3 spells CASSLELSPGRRIQYF. The CDR3 coding sequence is TGCGCCAGCAGCTTGGAGTTGTCCCCAGGGAGGCGCATTCAGTACTTC. Together with reference TRBV5-1 and TRBJ2-4, the CDR3 gives the full variable domain: KAGVTQTPRYLIKTRGQQVTLSCSPISGHRSVSWYQQTPGQGLQFLFEYFSETQRNKGNFPGRFSGRQFSNSRSEMNVSTLELGDSALYLCASSLELSPGRRIQYFGAGTRLSVL.

This clonotype was counted ten times or more. The genes are TRBV12-3 or TRBV12-4 and TRBJ2-7; D might be TRBD2 (6 bases). This CDR3 has 14 amino acids. V lost 6 bases and J 4 bases, leaving 16 bases between the germline ends. The CDR3: CASRGSGTLYEQYF. CDR3 nucleotide sequence: TGTGCCAGCAGAGGTTCCGGGACTTTGTACGAGCAGTACTTC.

This clonotype was counted ten times or more. The V gene is TRBV5-1, the J gene TRBJ2-3, with D unresolved. The CDR3 consists of 14 residues. Trimming shortened V by 4 bases and J by 2 bases, and 11 bases separated the two germline ends. From germline, CDR1 is SGHRS and CDR2 YFSETQ. The CDR3 coding sequence is TGCGCCAGCAGCGTTCAAGAACTCACAGATACGCAGTATTTT. Its protein is CASSVQELTDTQYF.

The chain couples TRBV11-2 to TRBJ2-1; the match to TRBD2 covers 11 bases. There are 15 residues in the CDR3. With 5 bases clipped from V and 2 bases from J, the junction kept 2 bases outside the gene matches. The germline V gene encodes CDR1 SGHAT and CDR2 FQNNGV. The CDR3: CASSNSGGAYNEQFF. The CDR3 region has the DNA TGTGCCAGCAGCAATAGCGGGGGGGCCTACAATGAGCAGTTCTTC.

Of note for this clonotype: A much larger clonotype is one base distant, so this may be a read error. This sequence joins TRBV5-6 and TRBJ2-2, with D perhaps TRBD2 (5 bases). Trimming stripped 8 bases from V and 6 bases from J, with 14 bases between. The V gene's germline CDR1 is SGHDT and CDR2 YYEEEE. The CDR3 covers 13 residues. CDR3: CARSPGVPGELFF. The CDR3 coding sequence is TGTGCCAGGAGCCCCGGGGTCCCCGGGGAGCTGTTTTTT.

This clonotype has a count of ten or more. The CDR3 loop is CASSFGSDTQYF. CDR3 DNA: TGTGCCAGCAGTTTCGGCTCAGATACGCAGTATTTT. The rearrangement links TRBV12-3 or TRBV12-4 to TRBJ2-3; D gene unclear. V was clipped by 3 bases and J by 4 bases, with 5 bases between them. This CDR3 has 12 residues.

This clonotype was seen ten or more times. V gene TRBV2 combines with J gene TRBJ2-1; D possibly corresponds to TRBD1 (5 bases). V lost 5 bases, J lost 3 bases, and 14 bases lay in between. The CDR3 totals 15 residues. The V gene's germline CDR1 is SNHLY and CDR2 FYNNEI. The CDR3 is CASSQGAAGYNEQFF. DNA of the CDR3: TGTGCCAGCAGTCAAGGGGCCGCAGGCTACAATGAGCAGTTCTTC.